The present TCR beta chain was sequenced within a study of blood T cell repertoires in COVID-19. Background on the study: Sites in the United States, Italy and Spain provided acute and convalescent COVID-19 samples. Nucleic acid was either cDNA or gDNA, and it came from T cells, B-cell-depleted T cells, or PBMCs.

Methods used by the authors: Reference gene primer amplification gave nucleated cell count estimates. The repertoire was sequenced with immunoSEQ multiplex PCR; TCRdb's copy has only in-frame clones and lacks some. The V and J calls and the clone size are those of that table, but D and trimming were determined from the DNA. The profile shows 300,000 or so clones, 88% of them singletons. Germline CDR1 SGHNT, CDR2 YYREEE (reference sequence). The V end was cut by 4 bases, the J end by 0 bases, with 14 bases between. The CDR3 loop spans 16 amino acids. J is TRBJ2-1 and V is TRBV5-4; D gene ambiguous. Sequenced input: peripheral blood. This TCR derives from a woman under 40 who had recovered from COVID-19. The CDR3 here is CASSPRQMSSYNEQFF. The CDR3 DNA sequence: TGTGCCAGCAGCCCCCGTCAAATGAGCTCCTACAATGAGCAGTTCTTC.